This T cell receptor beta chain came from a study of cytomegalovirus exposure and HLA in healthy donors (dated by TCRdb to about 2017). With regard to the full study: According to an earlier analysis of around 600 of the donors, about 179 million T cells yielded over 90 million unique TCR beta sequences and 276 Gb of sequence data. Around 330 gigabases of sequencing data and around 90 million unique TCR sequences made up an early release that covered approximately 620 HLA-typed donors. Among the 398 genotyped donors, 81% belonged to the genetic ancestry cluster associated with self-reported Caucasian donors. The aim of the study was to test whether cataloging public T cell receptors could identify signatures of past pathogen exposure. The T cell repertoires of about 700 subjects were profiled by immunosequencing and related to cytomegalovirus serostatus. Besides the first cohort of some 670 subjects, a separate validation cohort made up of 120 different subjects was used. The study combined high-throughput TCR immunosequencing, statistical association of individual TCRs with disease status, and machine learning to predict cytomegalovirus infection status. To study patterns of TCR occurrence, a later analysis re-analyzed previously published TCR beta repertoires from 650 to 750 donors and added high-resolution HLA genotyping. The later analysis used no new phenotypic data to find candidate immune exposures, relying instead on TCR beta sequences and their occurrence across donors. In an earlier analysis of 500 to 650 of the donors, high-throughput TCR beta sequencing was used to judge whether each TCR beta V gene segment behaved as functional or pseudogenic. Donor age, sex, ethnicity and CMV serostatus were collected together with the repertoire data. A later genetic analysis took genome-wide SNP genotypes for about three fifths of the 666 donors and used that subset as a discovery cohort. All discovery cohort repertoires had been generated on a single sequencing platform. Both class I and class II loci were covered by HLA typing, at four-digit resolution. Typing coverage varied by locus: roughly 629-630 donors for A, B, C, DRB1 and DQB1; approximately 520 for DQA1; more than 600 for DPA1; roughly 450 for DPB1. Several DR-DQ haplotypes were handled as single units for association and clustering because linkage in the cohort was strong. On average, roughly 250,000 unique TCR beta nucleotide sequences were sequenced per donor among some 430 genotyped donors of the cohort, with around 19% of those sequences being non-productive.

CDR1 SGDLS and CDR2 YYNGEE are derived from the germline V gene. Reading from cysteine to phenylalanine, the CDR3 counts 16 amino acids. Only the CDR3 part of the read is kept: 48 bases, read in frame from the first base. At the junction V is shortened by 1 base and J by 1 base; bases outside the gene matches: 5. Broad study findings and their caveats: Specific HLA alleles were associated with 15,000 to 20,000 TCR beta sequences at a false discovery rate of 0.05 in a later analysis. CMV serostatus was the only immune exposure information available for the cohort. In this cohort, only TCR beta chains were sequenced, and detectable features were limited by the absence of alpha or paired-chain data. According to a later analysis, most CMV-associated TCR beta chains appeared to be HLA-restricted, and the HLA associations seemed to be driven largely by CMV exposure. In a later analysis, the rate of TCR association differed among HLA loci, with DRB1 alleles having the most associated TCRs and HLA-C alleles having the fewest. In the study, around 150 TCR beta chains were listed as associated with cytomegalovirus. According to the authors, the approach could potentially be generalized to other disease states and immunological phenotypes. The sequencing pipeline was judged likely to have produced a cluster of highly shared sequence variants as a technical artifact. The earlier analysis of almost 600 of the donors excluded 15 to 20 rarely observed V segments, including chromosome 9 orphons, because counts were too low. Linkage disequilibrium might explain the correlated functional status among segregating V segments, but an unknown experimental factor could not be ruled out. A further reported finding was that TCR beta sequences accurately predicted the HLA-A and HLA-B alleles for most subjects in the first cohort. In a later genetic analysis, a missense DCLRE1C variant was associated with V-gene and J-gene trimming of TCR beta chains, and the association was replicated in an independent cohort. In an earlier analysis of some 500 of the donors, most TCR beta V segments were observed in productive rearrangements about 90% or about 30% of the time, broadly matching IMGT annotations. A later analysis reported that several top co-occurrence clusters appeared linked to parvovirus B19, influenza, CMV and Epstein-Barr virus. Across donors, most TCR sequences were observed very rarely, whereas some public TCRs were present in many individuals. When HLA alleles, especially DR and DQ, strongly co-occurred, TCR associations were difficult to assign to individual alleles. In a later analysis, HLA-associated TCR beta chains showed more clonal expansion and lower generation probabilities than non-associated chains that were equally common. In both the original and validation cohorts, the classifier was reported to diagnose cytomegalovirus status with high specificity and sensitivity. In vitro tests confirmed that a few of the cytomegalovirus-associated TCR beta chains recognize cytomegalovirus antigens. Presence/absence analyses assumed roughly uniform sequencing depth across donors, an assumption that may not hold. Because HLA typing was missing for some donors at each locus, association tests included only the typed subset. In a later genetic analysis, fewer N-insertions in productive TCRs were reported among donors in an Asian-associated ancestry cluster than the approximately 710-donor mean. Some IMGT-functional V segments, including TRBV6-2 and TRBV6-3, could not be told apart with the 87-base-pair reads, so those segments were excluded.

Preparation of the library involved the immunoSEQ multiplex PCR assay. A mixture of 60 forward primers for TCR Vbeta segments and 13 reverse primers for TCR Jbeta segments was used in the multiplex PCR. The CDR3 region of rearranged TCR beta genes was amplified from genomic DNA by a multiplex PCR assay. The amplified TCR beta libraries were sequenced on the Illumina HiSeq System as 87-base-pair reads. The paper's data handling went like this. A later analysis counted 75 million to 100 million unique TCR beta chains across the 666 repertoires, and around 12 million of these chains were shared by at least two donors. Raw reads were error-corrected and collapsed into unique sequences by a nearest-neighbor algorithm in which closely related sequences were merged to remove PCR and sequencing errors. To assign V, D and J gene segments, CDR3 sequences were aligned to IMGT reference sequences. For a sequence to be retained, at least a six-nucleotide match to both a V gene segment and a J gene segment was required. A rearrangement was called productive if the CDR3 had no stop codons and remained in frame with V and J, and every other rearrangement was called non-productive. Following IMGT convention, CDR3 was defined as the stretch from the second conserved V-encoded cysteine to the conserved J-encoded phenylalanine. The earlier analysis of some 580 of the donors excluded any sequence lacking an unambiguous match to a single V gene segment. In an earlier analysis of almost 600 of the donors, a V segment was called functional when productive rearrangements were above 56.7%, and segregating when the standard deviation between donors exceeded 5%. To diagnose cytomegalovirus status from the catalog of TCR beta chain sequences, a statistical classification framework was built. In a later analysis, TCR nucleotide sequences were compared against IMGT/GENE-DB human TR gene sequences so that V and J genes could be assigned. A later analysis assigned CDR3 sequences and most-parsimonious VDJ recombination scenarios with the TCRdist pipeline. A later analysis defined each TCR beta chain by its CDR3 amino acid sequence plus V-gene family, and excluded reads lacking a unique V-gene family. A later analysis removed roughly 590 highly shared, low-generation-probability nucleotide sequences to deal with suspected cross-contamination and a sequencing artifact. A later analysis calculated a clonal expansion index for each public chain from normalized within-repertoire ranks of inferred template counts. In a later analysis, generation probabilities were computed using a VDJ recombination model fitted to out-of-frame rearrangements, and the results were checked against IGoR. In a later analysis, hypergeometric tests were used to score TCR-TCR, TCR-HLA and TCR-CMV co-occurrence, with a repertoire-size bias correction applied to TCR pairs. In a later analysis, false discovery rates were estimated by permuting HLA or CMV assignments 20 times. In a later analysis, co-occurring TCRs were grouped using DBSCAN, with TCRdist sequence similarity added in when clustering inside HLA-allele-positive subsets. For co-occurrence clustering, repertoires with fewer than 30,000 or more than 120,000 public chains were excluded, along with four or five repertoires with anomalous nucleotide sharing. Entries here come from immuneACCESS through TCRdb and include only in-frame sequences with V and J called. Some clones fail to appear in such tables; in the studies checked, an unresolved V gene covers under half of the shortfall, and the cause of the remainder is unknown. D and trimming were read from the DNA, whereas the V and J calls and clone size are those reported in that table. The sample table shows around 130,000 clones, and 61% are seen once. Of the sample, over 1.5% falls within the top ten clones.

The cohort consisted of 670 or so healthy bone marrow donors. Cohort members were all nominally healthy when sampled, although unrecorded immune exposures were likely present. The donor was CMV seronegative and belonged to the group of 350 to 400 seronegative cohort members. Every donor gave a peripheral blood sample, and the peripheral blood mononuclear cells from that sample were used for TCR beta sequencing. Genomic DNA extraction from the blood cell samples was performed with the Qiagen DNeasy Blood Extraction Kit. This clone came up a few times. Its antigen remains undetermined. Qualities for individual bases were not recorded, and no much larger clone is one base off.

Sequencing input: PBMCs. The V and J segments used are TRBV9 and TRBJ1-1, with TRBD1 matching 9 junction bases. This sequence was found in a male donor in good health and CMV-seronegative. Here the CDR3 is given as CASSVLRGQGNTEAFF. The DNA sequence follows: TGTGCCAGCAGCGTATTAAGGGGACAGGGGAACACTGAAGCTTTCTTT.